This T cell receptor (beta chain) was captured in a study of T cell changes during pregnancy in multiple sclerosis. The CDR3 totals 15 residues. Germline V gives CDR1 KGHSH, CDR2 LQKENI. V lost 4 bases and J lost 2; bases outside the gene matches: 5. TCRdb keeps only in-frame clones here, not all; method: immunoSEQ multiplex PCR. Of about 81,000 clones in the sample, 93% are singletons; the top ten hold less than 1.5%. The TCR sequence derives from a female donor in good health, enrolled as a control in a pregnancy study. The chain uses TRBV18 and TRBJ2-1; TRBD1 aligns across 7 bases. This sample comprised peripheral blood, obtained in the third trimester of pregnancy. The CDR3 loop reads CASSRDRDAYNEQFF. The CDR3 coding sequence is TGTGCCAGCTCACGCGACAGGGACGCCTACAATGAGCAGTTCTTC.